This TCR beta chain was obtained from a study of technical replicates of blood from a handful of donors. Clones were sequenced by immunoSEQ multiplex PCR, and TCRdb holds only the in-frame ones, with some missing. The table shows about 67,000 clones, with more than 95% occurring only once. Sequencing input: T cells isolated from PBMCs. This TCR derives from a human donor in good health.

This chain's CDR3 is CASSLQQEAYGYTF. For the CDR3, the DNA is TGTGCCAGCAGTTTACAGCAGGAGGCCTATGGCTACACCTTC. The chain uses TRBV28 and TRBJ1-2; no definite D call. This CDR3 region has 14 residues. Germline CDR1 is MDHEN and CDR2 is SYDVKM. Trimming left V 2 bases short and J 4 bases short, with 11 bases between.